This T cell receptor beta chain was identified during a study of T-cell memory formation after mild COVID-19. The CDR3 totals 16 residues. The germline gives CDR1 SGHRS, CDR2 YFSETQ. V gave up 2 bases and J gave up 2 bases, with 15 bases separating them. This clonotype came up many times. TCRdb recomputed calls from the 5' RACE reads with MiXCR, one row per CDR3 protein. The sample yields about 260,000 distinct CDR3 sequences, roughly 17% seen once. The chain carries TRBV5-1 and TRBJ2-3; D uncertain. Sample: PBMCs or a T cell subset sorted from them (not recorded which). The receptor was isolated from a man aged 18 to 30 who had mild COVID-19 (a few samples of this study predate the infection). Cell type and time point are not known. The CDR3 bases are TGCGCCAGCAGCTTAAGCAGGCTTGGGCCCACAGATACGCAGTATTTT. It codes for CASSLSRLGPTDTQYF.